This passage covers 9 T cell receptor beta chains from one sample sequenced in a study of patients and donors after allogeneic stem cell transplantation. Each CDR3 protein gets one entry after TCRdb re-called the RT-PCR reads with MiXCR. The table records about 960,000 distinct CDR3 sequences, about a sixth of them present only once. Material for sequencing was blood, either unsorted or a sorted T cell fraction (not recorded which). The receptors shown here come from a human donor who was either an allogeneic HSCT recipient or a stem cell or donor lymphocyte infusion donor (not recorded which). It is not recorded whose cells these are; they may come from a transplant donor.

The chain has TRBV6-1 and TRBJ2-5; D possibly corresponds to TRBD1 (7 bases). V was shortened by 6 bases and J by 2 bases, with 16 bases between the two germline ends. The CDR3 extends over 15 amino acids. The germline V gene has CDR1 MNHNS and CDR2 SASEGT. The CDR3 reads CASSRGQTSQETQYF. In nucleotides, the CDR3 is TGTGCCAGCAGCAGGGGACAGACTAGTCAAGAGACCCAGTACTTC.

This chain's CDR3 is CASARSTGELFF. As DNA, the CDR3 is TGCGCCAGCGCTCGATCCACCGGGGAGCTGTTTTTT. The V call is TRBV5-1, the J call TRBJ2-2; D uncertain. Germline-derived CDR1 and CDR2 are SGHRS and YFSETQ. Trimming removed 7 bases from V and 4 bases from J, with 8 bases in between. The CDR3 has 12 residues.

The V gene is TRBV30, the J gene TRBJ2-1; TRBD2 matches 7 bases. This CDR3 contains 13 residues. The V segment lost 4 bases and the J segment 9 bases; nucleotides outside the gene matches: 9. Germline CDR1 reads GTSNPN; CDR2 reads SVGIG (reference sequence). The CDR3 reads CAWTLQRGTEQFF. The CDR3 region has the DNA TGTGCCTGGACCCTGCAGCGGGGCACTGAGCAGTTCTTC. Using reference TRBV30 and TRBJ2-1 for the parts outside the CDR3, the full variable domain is SQTIHQWPATLVQPVGSPLSLECTVEGTSNPNLYWYRQAAGRGLQLLFYSVGIGQISSEVPQNLSASRPQDRQFILSSKKLLLSDSGFYLCAWTLQRGTEQFFGPGTRLTVL.

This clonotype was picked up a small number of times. The CDR3 reads CASTLGGGRWNEQYF. Here the CDR3 DNA reads TGTGCCAGCACCTTAGGTGGGGGGCGATGGAACGAGCAGTACTTC. The chain combines TRBV27 with TRBJ2-7; possibly TRBD1 or TRBD2 for D (6 bases each). Trimming left V 7 bases short and J 5 bases short, with 21 bases between. CDR3 size: 15 residues. CDR1 MNHEY and CDR2 SMNVEV come from the germline V gene (reference sequence).

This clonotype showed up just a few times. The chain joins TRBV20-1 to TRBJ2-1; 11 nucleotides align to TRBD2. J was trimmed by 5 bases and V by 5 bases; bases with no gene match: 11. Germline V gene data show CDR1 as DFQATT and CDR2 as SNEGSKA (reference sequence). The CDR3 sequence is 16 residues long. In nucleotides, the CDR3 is TGCAGTGCTGCCAAACCGGGACTAGCGGTTAACAATGAGCAGTTCTTC. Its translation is CSAAKPGLAVNNEQFF.

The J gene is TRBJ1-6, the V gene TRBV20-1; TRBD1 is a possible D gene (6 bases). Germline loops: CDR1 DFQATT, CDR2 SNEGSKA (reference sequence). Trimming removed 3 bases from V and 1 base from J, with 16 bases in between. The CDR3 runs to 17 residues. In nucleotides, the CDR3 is TGCAGTGCTAGGAGACAGGCCTCGCCGTCCTATAATTCACCCCTCCACTTT. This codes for CSARRQASPSYNSPLHF.

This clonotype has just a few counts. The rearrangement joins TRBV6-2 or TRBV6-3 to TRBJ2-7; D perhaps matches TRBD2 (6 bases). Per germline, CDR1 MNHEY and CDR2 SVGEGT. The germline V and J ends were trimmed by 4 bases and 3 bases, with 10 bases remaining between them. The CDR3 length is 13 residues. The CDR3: CASSWGLFYEQYF. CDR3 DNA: TGTGCCAGCAGTTGGGGACTTTTCTACGAGCAGTACTTC.

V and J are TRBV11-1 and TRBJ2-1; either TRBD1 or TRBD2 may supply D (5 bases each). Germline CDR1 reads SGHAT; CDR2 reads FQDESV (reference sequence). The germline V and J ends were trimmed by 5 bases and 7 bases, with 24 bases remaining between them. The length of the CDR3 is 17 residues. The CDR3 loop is CASSPVDRPSGANEQFF. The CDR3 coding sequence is TGTGCCAGCAGCCCCGTTGATAGGCCATCCGGGGCTAATGAGCAGTTCTTC.

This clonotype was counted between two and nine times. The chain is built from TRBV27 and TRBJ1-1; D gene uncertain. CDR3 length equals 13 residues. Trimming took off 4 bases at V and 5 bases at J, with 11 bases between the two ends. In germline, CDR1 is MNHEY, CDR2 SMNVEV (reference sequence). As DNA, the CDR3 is TGTGCCAGCAGTTATATCGGAACAACTGAAGCTTTCTTT. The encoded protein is CASSYIGTTEAFF.